The 14 T cell receptor beta chains listed next were all sequenced from one sample in a study of Graves' ophthalmopathy and Graves' hyperthyroidism. Amplified TCR beta CDR3 regions were obtained using RNA transcripts as template. An opening RT-PCR round employed HTBI primers and preceded a second-round multiplex PCR. One entry per CDR3 protein, called by TCRdb with MiXCR from the multiplex PCR reads. The sample lists 200,000 to 300,000 distinct CDR3 sequences; around 42% were seen once. Sequenced material: peripheral blood. The receptors were sampled from an adult man with Graves' ophthalmopathy.

This clonotype showed up just a few times. The chain is built from TRBV7-2 and TRBJ1-2; 7 nucleotides match TRBD1. The CDR3 covers 14 residues. Germline V CDR1 and CDR2: SGHTA, FQGNSA. The trim removed 4 bases at V and 6 bases at J, leaving 8 bases unmatched. The CDR3 coding sequence is TGTGCCAGCAGCTCCAGGGGGGAGAGCCATGGCTACACCTTC. Amino acids: CASSSRGESHGYTF.

Here the CDR3 DNA reads TGCGCCAGCAGCCAGGTCGGACTAACTCAAGAGACCCAGTACTTC. Protein product: CASSQVGLTQETQYF. The V call is TRBV4-3, the J call TRBJ2-5; a possible D gene is TRBD2 (6 bases). CDR1 and CDR2 from the germline V gene are LGHNA and YSLEER. V was pared by 3 bases and J by 2 bases, with 13 bases between. The CDR3 contains 15 residues.

This rearrangement joins TRBV2 to TRBJ1-1; D not certain. The CDR3 is made up of 13 amino acids. V dropped 4 bases and J dropped 1 base, with 7 bases sitting between them. Germline V CDR1 and CDR2: SNHLY, FYNNEI. The chain's CDR3 is CASSAGWNTEAFF. The CDR3 DNA reads as TGTGCCAGCAGTGCGGGTTGGAACACTGAAGCTTTCTTT.

This clonotype was picked up a small number of times. CDR3: CSVGKPVGNYEQYF. CDR3 coding DNA: TGCAGCGTTGGGAAGCCGGTTGGGAACTACGAGCAGTACTTC. The genes are TRBV29-1 and TRBJ2-7; D call uncertain. Germline V gene lookup returns CDR1 SQVTM and CDR2 ANQGSEA. Trimming shortened V by 4 bases and J by 3 bases, and 16 bases separated the two germline ends. The CDR3 spans 14 residues.

The rearrangement uses TRBV20-1 and TRBJ2-7; 7 positions match TRBD2. The trim removed 6 bases at V and 5 bases at J, leaving 10 bases unmatched. Germline assignment: CDR1 DFQATT and CDR2 SNEGSKA (reference sequence). The length of the CDR3 is 13 residues. The CDR3 DNA reads TGCAGTGCAGGGAAAGCGGGGCCCAACGAGCAGTACTTC. Encoded protein: CSAGKAGPNEQYF.

There are a few counts of this clonotype. This rearrangement joins TRBV7-9 to TRBJ2-2, with D maybe TRBD1 (5 bases). Germline CDR1 reads SEHNR; CDR2 reads FQNEAQ (reference sequence). The CDR3 covers 14 residues. V was trimmed by 7 bases and J by 0 bases, leaving 9 bases between them. This CDR3 is CASMRQTNTGELFF. For the CDR3, the DNA is TGTGCCAGCATGCGACAGACGAACACCGGGGAGCTGTTTTTT.

This chain joins TRBV20-1 and TRBJ2-7, with TRBD2 matching 7 bases. V dropped 5 bases and J dropped 0; count of bases not matched to a gene: 7. The germline V gene encodes CDR1 DFQATT and CDR2 SNEGSKA (reference sequence). The CDR3 contains 14 residues. The CDR3 region is CSALLAASSYEQYF. The CDR3 DNA follows: TGCAGTGCTCTTCTAGCGGCCAGCTCCTACGAGCAGTACTTC.

V gene TRBV28 combines with J gene TRBJ1-2; 7 bases agree with TRBD1. This CDR3 is 12 amino acids long. V was clipped by 10 bases and J by 6 bases; unmatched bases: 8. Germline V CDR1 and CDR2: MDHEN, SYDVKM. The CDR3 DNA follows: TGTGCCACCCTAGGGGACAGAAATGGCTACACCTTC. This gives the protein CATLGDRNGYTF.

Ten or more counts support this clonotype. The rearrangement uses TRBV24-1 and TRBJ1-2; D ambiguous. In germline, CDR1 is KGHDR, CDR2 SFDVKD. V was cut by 5 bases and J by 0 bases, with 9 bases left in between. The CDR3 totals 14 residues. In DNA form, the CDR3 reads TGTGCCACCAGTGCTCGATGGGCTAACTATGGCTACACCTTC. Its protein product is CATSARWANYGYTF.

This clonotype was counted ten times or more. The chain couples TRBV7-3 to TRBJ1-6, with D maybe TRBD1 (5 bases). V dropped 4 bases and J dropped 4 bases, with 11 bases sitting between them. The CDR3 spans 15 residues. Germline-derived CDR1 and CDR2 are SGHTA and FQGTGA. DNA for the CDR3: TGTGCCAGCAGCTCCGCGGGGGGGTATAATTCACCCCTCCACTTT. Amino acid sequence: CASSSAGGYNSPLHF.

A single count supports this clonotype. The CDR3 loop is CASSLRERGEAFF. The CDR3 bases are TGCGCCAGCAGCTTGCGTGAGAGGGGGGAAGCTTTCTTT. V usage is TRBV5-1 and J usage is TRBJ1-1; tentative D call: TRBD1 (6 bases). The V gene's germline CDR1 is SGHRS and CDR2 YFSETQ. V dropped 1 base and J dropped 8 bases, with 12 bases sitting between them. This CDR3 contains 13 residues.

This chain joins TRBV2 and TRBJ2-5; a possible D gene is TRBD2 (7 bases). Judging by the DNA end, TRBJ2-1 fits better; the J call may be wrong. This CDR3 is built from 13 residues. Germline V gene sequence: CDR1 SNHLY, CDR2 FYNNEI. CDR3 sequence reads: CASRAGQNNEQFF. Written as DNA, the CDR3 is TGTGCCAGCAGAGCGGGACAAAACAATGAGCAGTTCTTC.

This clonotype showed up many times. V gene TRBV4-1 combines with J gene TRBJ1-6; D possibly corresponds to TRBD1 (5 bases). The V gene's germline CDR1 is MGHRA and CDR2 YSYEKL. This CDR3 contains 14 residues. V shed 1 base and J shed 8 bases, with 9 bases lying between them. CDR3 region: CASSQVGGDSPLHF. The CDR3 bases are TGCGCCAGCAGCCAAGTAGGAGGGGATTCACCCCTCCACTTT.

This clonotype was counted at least ten times. The chain couples TRBV9 to TRBJ1-2; 8 nucleotides align to TRBD1. In germline, CDR1 is SGDLS, CDR2 YYNGEE. The CDR3 consists of 12 residues. J was trimmed by 2 bases and V by 7 bases; bases with no gene match: 1. The CDR3 bases are TGTGCCAGCCGGACAGGGAACTATGGCTACACCTTC. This codes for CASRTGNYGYTF.